This TCR beta chain is from a study of cytomegalovirus exposure and HLA in healthy donors. Findings of the study overall: Of the V segments, some could not be distinguished, including TRBV6-2 and TRBV6-3, and were excluded.

Vbeta (60) and Jbeta (13) primers were used in the PCR. Here immunoSEQ multiplex PCR was the method, and the copy in TCRdb shows in-frame clones only, minus some. The sample has 160,000 or so clones; 75% to 85% are singletons. Trimming cost V 0 bases and J 4 bases, with 7 bases left between them. The CDR3 runs 13 residues. Germline assignment: CDR1 SGHRS and CDR2 YFSETQ. On this clone itself: Its target is not known.

This sequence originates from a man aged 45 to 65 in good health and CMV-seropositive. The sample consisted of PBMCs. The rearrangement joins TRBV5-1 to TRBJ2-5, with D uncertain. CDR3 loop: CASSLGVAETQYF. CDR3 DNA: TGCGCCAGCAGCTTGGGAGTAGCAGAGACCCAGTACTTC.